This TCR beta chain came from a study of cytomegalovirus exposure and HLA in healthy donors. Concerning this clone itself: Its antigen is as yet unknown.

Findings and caveats of the study: Researchers left out some V segments, among them TRBV6-2 and TRBV6-3, as indistinguishable. Cytomegalovirus status, reportedly, was diagnosed with high specificity and sensitivity by the classifier. The authors listed 164 TCR beta chains as cytomegalovirus-associated. Researchers reportedly found TCR beta sequences accurately predicted most subjects' HLA-A and HLA-B alleles.

Per the germline V gene, CDR1 is MDHEN and CDR2 is SYDVKM. This CDR3 is 15 amino acids long. V lost 2 bases to trimming and J lost 7 bases, with 18 bases between them. 60 Vbeta and 13 Jbeta primers were used in PCR. The table came from immunoSEQ multiplex PCR; TCRdb's copy has only in-frame clones and leaves some out. This table has about 180,000 clones, 85% appearing once. The receptor was derived from a boy aged 2 to 9 in good health and CMV-seronegative. The specimen was PBMCs. The V gene is TRBV28, the J gene TRBJ2-7; D perhaps matches TRBD1 (6 bases). The CDR3 region is CASSLLGDRSDEQYF. The DNA of the CDR3 is TGTGCCAGCAGTTTACTCGGCGACAGGTCCGATGAGCAGTACTTC.